One sample yielded the 29 T cell receptor beta chains listed below, sequenced in a study of T cell responses to AZD1222 COVID-19 vaccine. Sequencing was performed with immunoSEQ multiplex PCR; in TCRdb, only in-frame clones are kept and a portion is missing. This table holds tens of thousands of clones, about 90% found once. The source material was peripheral blood, sampled 28 days after the second AZD1222 dose. These receptors came from an adult who received the AZD1222 COVID-19 vaccine.

The chain couples TRBV5-1 to TRBJ2-1, with D possibly being TRBD1 or TRBD2 (5 bases each). V gave up 4 bases and J gave up 5 bases, with 7 bases separating them. This CDR3 spans 12 amino acids. Germline CDR1 is SGHRS and CDR2 is YFSETQ. DNA of the CDR3: TGCGCCAGCAGCCAGGGAGACAATGAGCAGTTCTTC. It specifies CASSQGDNEQFF.

The J gene is TRBJ2-1, the V gene TRBV9; no definite D call. Germline assignment: CDR1 SGDLS and CDR2 YYNGEE. Trimming removed 0 bases at V and 5 bases at J, with 15 bases between. CDR3 length equals 16 residues. This chain's CDR3 is CASSVVGTTTNNEQFF. In DNA form, the CDR3 reads TGTGCCAGCAGCGTAGTGGGTACTACTACTAACAATGAGCAGTTCTTC.

The chain uses TRBV6-5 and TRBJ1-2; D may be TRBD1 (5 bases). Germline V CDR1 and CDR2: MNHEY, SVGAGI. The ends were cut back, 5 bases at V and 8 bases at J, with 15 bases in the middle. This CDR3 spans 13 amino acids. Written as DNA, the CDR3 is TGTGCCAGCAGTAGCCGGGACGGCTCGGGCTACACCTTC. Protein product: CASSSRDGSGYTF.

The chain is built from TRBV7-3 and TRBJ2-1, with a weak D call TRBD2 (6 bases). V lost 2 bases to trimming and J lost 5 bases, with 16 bases between them. CDR1 SGHTA and CDR2 FQGTGA come from the germline V gene. The CDR3 runs to 16 residues. The CDR3 nucleotides are TGTGCCAGCAGCTTAGGGCCGGGACTTCCTAACAATGAGCAGTTCTTC. Translation gives CASSLGPGLPNNEQFF.

This chain connects TRBV27 to TRBJ1-1; D is unclear. Germline V lookup: CDR1 MNHEY, CDR2 SMNVEV (reference sequence). This CDR3 is built from 14 residues. The germline V and J ends were trimmed by 8 bases and 1 base, with 14 bases remaining between them. In nucleotides, the CDR3 is TGTGCCAGCCAAAATCATTTGGCGAACACTGAAGCTTTCTTT. Protein product: CASQNHLANTEAFF.

The chain combines TRBV5-1 with TRBJ2-7, with 8 bases that match TRBD2. There are 15 residues in the CDR3. The J segment lost 2 bases and the V segment lost 0 bases, leaving 4 bases of the junction unmatched. CDR1 is SGHRS, CDR2 YFSETQ, per germline. The CDR3 spells CASSLADGRAYEQYF. The CDR3 DNA reads TGCGCCAGCAGCTTGGCCGACGGGAGGGCCTACGAGCAGTACTTC.

The rearrangement links TRBV25-1 to TRBJ1-6; D is ambiguous. The V gene's germline CDR1 is MGHDK and CDR2 SYGVNS. V lost 7 bases to trimming and J lost 0 bases, with 7 bases between them. The CDR3 runs to 14 residues. DNA for the CDR3: TGTGCCAGCACTGAGAGCTCCTATAATTCACCCCTCCACTTT. It encodes CASTESSYNSPLHF.

The chain employs TRBV12-3 or TRBV12-4 and TRBJ2-1, with D possibly matching TRBD1 (6 bases). The V end lost 5 bases, the J end lost 8 bases, and 10 bases lay between the germline ends. CDR3 length equals 12 residues. The CDR3 protein is CASSKTGYEQFF. DNA of the CDR3: TGTGCCAGCAGTAAGACAGGTTATGAGCAGTTCTTC.

The chain uses TRBV4-3 and TRBJ1-5; no definite D call. Per the germline V gene, CDR1 is LGHNA and CDR2 is YSLEER. This CDR3 is built from 18 residues. The germline V and J ends were trimmed by 1 base and 3 bases, with 19 bases remaining between them. The CDR3 spells CASSQVVYVYSHNQPQHF. Written as DNA, the CDR3 is TGCGCCAGCAGCCAAGTGGTTTATGTATACTCCCACAATCAGCCCCAGCATTTT.

This chain links TRBV5-4 with TRBJ1-2; 7 bases are a match to TRBD1. The V gene end was trimmed by 4 bases and the J gene end by 6 bases; junction bases not matched to a gene: 6. The CDR3 totals 13 residues. In germline, CDR1 is SGHNT, CDR2 YYREEE (reference sequence). Here the CDR3 DNA reads TGTGCCAGCAGCCCTATGACAGGGAATGGCTACACCTTC. The encoded protein is CASSPMTGNGYTF.

The CDR3 DNA sequence: TGCGCCAGCAGCTCGAGACCCGGCGGGGCCAATCGGCGAGAGACCCAGTACTTC. It is translated as CASSSRPGGANRRETQYF. V usage is TRBV5-1 and J usage is TRBJ2-5; possible D gene TRBD2, 6 bases. This CDR3 region has 18 residues. The V and J ends lost 3 bases and 4 bases respectively, with 25 bases between them. CDR1 SGHRS and CDR2 YFSETQ come from the germline V gene.

This chain uses TRBV11-2 with TRBJ2-7; no definite D call. Trimming pared 0 bases from V and 0 bases from J, leaving 18 bases between. The CDR3 is 18 residues long. Germline loops: CDR1 SGHAT, CDR2 FQNNGV. CDR3 coding DNA: TGTGCCAGCAGCTTAGATGGGTCCTTTCCGGTCCGCTCCTACGAGCAGTACTTC. This gives the protein CASSLDGSFPVRSYEQYF.

This chain links TRBV27 with TRBJ1-2; D ambiguous. V dropped 2 bases and J dropped 7 bases, with 14 bases sitting between them. Germline V lookup: CDR1 MNHEY, CDR2 SMNVEV (reference sequence). CDR3 length equals 14 residues. The CDR3 here is CASSLRTGAGGYTF. The DNA for the CDR3 is TGTGCCAGCAGTTTACGGACGGGTGCTGGTGGCTACACCTTC.

CDR3 sequence reads: CAILAGDSYEQYF. The CDR3 DNA is TGTGCCATTCTAGCGGGGGACTCCTACGAGCAGTACTTC. The chain combines TRBV10-3 with TRBJ2-7, with TRBD2 matching 10 bases. The V gene's germline CDR1 is ENHRY and CDR2 SYGVKD. The CDR3 spans 13 residues. V was clipped by 9 bases and J by 0 bases; unmatched bases: 2.

The CDR3 DNA reads as TGTGCCAGCAGTGTGACGGCCTTGATAGATAGCTACACCTTC. As protein: CASSVTALIDSYTF. The chain recombines TRBV2 with TRBJ1-2; the D is unclear. Deletions cut 4 bases from V and 9 bases from J, with 18 bases between. CDR3 size: 14 residues. CDR1 SNHLY and CDR2 FYNNEI come from the germline V gene.

V gene TRBV13 combines with J gene TRBJ2-6, with 9 bases aligning to TRBD1. The CDR3 extends over 18 amino acids. V lost 3 bases to trimming and J lost 3 bases; unmatched junction nucleotides: 9. CDR1 and CDR2 (germline): PRHDT, FYEKMQ (reference sequence). The CDR3 protein is CASSFPRDREGGANVLTF. DNA of the CDR3: TGTGCCAGCAGCTTTCCCCGGGACAGGGAAGGTGGGGCCAACGTCCTGACTTTC.

The rearrangement links TRBV5-4 to TRBJ2-3; D is possibly TRBD1 (7 bases). This CDR3 has 15 residues. Trimming shortened V by 2 bases and J by 0 bases, and 10 bases separated the two germline ends. CDR1 is SGHNT and CDR2 is YYREEE in the germline V gene (reference sequence). CDR3 DNA: TGTGCCAGCAGCTTTGCGGGACAGAGCACAGATACGCAGTATTTT. This encodes CASSFAGQSTDTQYF. The full variable domain, rest sourced from reference TRBV5-4 and TRBJ2-3, is ETGVTQSPTHLIKTRGQQVTLRCSSQSGHNTVSWYQQALGQGPQFIFQYYREEENGRGNFPPRFSGLQFPNYSSELNVNALELDDSALYLCASSFAGQSTDTQYFGPGTRLTVL.

V gene TRBV4-3 combines with J gene TRBJ2-1; 9 bases line up with TRBD2. V lost 1 base to trimming and J lost 6 bases; unmatched junction nucleotides: 7. This CDR3 spans 16 amino acids. Germline-derived CDR1 and CDR2 are LGHNA and YSLEER. In nucleotides, the CDR3 is TGCGCCAGCAGCCAAGGTACTAGCGGGTACGGCAATGAGCAGTTCTTC. This codes for CASSQGTSGYGNEQFF.

The V gene is TRBV10-3, the J gene TRBJ2-3; D unclear. V was shortened by 6 bases and J by 2 bases, with 6 bases between the two germline ends. CDR3 length: 12 residues. The germline V gene encodes CDR1 ENHRY and CDR2 SYGVKD. Written as DNA, the CDR3 is TGTGCCATCAGATCGGACACAGATACGCAGTATTTT. Translated, it gives CAIRSDTDTQYF.

This chain joins TRBV10-3 and TRBJ1-1; D remains ambiguous. The CDR3 is made up of 12 amino acids. V lost 10 bases, J lost 1 base, and 10 bases lay in between. Germline CDR1 ENHRY, CDR2 SYGVKD. As DNA, the CDR3 is TGTGCCAGCCAAGGCGCGAACACTGAAGCTTTCTTT. It translates to CASQGANTEAFF.

The rearrangement links TRBV4-3 to TRBJ1-3, with a weak D call TRBD1 (5 bases). The CDR3 contains 15 residues. Germline V lookup: CDR1 LGHNA, CDR2 YSLEER. V was pared by 1 base and J by 2 bases, with 9 bases between. The CDR3 coding sequence is TGCGCCAGCAGCCAAGCAAGGGGAGCTGGAAACACCATATATTTT. It codes for CASSQARGAGNTIYF.

The chain has TRBV3-1 (or the pseudogene TRBV3-2) and TRBJ1-4; D gene unclear. Germline V lookup: CDR1 LGHDT, CDR2 YNNKEL (reference sequence). This CDR3 contains 14 residues. V dropped 2 bases and J dropped 7 bases, with 11 bases sitting between them. The CDR3: CASSQQPGVEKLFF. CDR3 bases: TGTGCCAGCAGCCAACAGCCTGGGGTTGAAAAACTGTTTTTT.

The V and J genes are TRBV6-2 or TRBV6-3 and TRBJ2-1; maybe TRBD2 (6 bases). The V gene lost 6 bases and the J gene lost 4 bases, with 10 bases spanning the gap. The germline V gene has CDR1 MNHEY and CDR2 SVGEGT. The CDR3 sequence is 13 residues long. The CDR3 DNA follows: TGTGCCAGCAGCCGGGAGAATTACAATGAGCAGTTCTTC. It codes for CASSRENYNEQFF.

The genes are TRBV5-1 and TRBJ2-1; 10 bases map to TRBD2. This CDR3 is built from 15 residues. The germline CDR1 and CDR2 sequences are SGHRS and YFSETQ. V trimming: 3 bases; J trimming: 2 bases; junction bases outside the gene matches: 2. The DNA for the CDR3 is TGCGCCAGCAGCTCAGGACTAGCGGCCTACAATGAGCAGTTCTTC. Amino acid sequence: CASSSGLAAYNEQFF.

The chain combines TRBV24-1 with TRBJ2-6, with D possibly TRBD1 on 6 matching bases. CDR3 length: 18 residues. Germline-derived CDR1 and CDR2 are KGHDR and SFDVKD. Between the trimmed V and J ends, which lost 4 bases and 0 bases, there was a span of 15 bases. Here the CDR3 reads CATSDRGAFSSGANVLTF. The CDR3 nucleotides are TGTGCCACCAGTGACAGGGGCGCTTTCTCCTCTGGGGCCAACGTCCTGACTTTC.

The rearrangement joins TRBV29-1 to TRBJ1-1; tentative D call: TRBD1 (5 bases). The germline gives CDR1 SQVTM, CDR2 ANQGSEA. The length of the CDR3 is 11 residues. The ends were cut back, 7 bases at V and 1 base at J, with 7 bases in the middle. DNA of the CDR3: TGCAGCGCTGGACAGAACACTGAAGCTTTCTTT. This gives the protein CSAGQNTEAFF.

The J gene is TRBJ2-1, the V gene TRBV11-3; a weak D match, TRBD2 (6 bases). The length of the CDR3 is 15 residues. Germline V gene sequence: CDR1 SGHNT, CDR2 YENEEA. V was clipped by 5 bases and J by 3 bases, with 14 bases between them. The CDR3 DNA sequence: TGTGCCAGCAGCCCTCTGGCGGGGAACTACAATGAGCAGTTCTTC. Translated, it gives CASSPLAGNYNEQFF.

The chain employs TRBV2 and TRBJ1-3; D remains unclear. Germline-derived CDR1 and CDR2 are SNHLY and FYNNEI. The CDR3 length is 15 residues. V was trimmed by 0 bases and J by 2 bases, leaving 8 bases between them. The CDR3 DNA is TGTGCCAGCAGTGAAGCCTTGGGCACTGGAAACACCATATATTTT. Protein: CASSEALGTGNTIYF.

This clone was detected only a few times. V gene TRBV11-3 combines with J gene TRBJ1-1; 9 bases agree with TRBD1. CDR1 and CDR2 from the germline V gene are SGHNT and YENEEA. V dropped 1 base and J dropped 2; count of bases not matched to a gene: 5. The CDR3 extends over 16 amino acids. CDR3 region: CASSLAGQGLNTEAFF. CDR3 DNA sequence: TGTGCCAGCAGCTTAGCCGGACAGGGGCTAAACACTGAAGCTTTCTTT.